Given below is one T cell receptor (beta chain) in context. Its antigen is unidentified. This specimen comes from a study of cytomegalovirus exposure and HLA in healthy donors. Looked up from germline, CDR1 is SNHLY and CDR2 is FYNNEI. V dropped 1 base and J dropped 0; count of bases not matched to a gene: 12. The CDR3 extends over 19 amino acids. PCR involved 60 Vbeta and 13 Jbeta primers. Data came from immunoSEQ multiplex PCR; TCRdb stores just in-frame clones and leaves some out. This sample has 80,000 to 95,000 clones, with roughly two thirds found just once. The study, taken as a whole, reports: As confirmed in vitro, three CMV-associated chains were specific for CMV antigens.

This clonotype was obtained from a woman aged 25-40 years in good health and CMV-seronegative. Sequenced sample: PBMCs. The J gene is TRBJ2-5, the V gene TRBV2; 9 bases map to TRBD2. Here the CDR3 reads CASSEELLAGIPYQETQYF. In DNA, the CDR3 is TGTGCCAGCAGTGAAGAGTTGCTAGCGGGGATCCCGTACCAAGAGACCCAGTACTTC.